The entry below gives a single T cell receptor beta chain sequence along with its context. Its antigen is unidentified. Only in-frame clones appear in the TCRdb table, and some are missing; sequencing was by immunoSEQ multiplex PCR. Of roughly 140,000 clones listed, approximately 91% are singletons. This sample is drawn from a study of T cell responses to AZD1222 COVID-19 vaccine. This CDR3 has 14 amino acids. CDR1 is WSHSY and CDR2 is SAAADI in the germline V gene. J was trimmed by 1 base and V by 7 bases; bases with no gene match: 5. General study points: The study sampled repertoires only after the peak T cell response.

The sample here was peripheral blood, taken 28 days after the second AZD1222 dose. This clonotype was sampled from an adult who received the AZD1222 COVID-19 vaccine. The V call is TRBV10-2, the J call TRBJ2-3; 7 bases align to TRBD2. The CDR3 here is CASIRGRGTDTQYF. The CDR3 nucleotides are TGCGCCAGCATACGGGGGAGGGGCACAGATACGCAGTATTTT.